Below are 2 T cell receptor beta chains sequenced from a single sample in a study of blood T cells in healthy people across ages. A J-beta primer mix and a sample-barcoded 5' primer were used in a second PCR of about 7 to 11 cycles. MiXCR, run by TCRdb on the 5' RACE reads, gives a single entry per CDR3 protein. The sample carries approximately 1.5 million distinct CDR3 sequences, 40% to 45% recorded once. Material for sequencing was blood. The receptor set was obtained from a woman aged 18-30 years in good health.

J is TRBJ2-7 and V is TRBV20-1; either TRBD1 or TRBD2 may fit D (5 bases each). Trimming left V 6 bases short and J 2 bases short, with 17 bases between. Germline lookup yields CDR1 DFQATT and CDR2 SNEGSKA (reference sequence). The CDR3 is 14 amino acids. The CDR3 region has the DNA TGCAGTGCAAGGAGGCAGGGTAAGGCCTACGAGCAGTACTTC. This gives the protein CSARRQGKAYEQYF.

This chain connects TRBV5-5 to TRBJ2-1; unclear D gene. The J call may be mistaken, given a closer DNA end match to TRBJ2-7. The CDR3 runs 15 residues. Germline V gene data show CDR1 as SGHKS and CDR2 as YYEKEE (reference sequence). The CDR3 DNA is TGTGCCAGCAGCTTGGCGCAAACCTCCTACAATGAGCAGTACTTC. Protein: CASSLAQTSYNEQYF.